This is a list of T cell receptor beta chains from one sample in a study of response to subunit inactivated influenza vaccine. In TCRdb, the RT-PCR reads were re-called with MiXCR into one record per CDR3 protein. The table lists under 800,000 distinct CDR3 sequences, approximately 15% of them singletons. The starting material was PBMCs from blood, obtained 14 to 15 days before vaccination. These receptors originate from a man aged 50 or older who received an inactivated influenza vaccine. CDR3s include the opening cysteine and the closing phenylalanine or tryptophan. The D gene is left open where the match is weak. Where a row states a size, it is once, few, many or the class of an expanded clone; other rows omit it.

d_gene: TRBD2; j_gene: TRBJ2-3; len: 16; abundance: few; v_gene: TRBV15; CDR3aa: CATSRLLAESSDTQYF; CDR3nt: TGTGCCACCAGCAGACTCCTAGCGGAGTCCTCCGATACGCAGTATTTT
d_gene: .; j_gene: TRBJ2-3; len: 13; abundance: many; v_gene: TRBV2; CDR3aa: CAVETYSTDTQYF; CDR3nt: TGTGCAGTAGAGACCTATAGCACAGATACGCAGTATTTT
d_gene: TRBD1; j_gene: TRBJ2-1; len: 15; abundance: few; v_gene: TRBV18; CDR3aa: CASSRGQTKNNEQFF; CDR3nt: TGTGCCAGCTCAAGGGGACAGACAAAAAACAATGAGCAGTTCTTC
d_gene: TRBD2; j_gene: TRBJ2-1; len: 16; abundance: .; v_gene: TRBV20-1; CDR3aa: CSVRQPGLAGPRGQFF; CDR3nt: TGCAGTGTTAGACAACCCGGACTAGCGGGCCCCCGAGGGCAGTTCTTC
d_gene: .; j_gene: TRBJ2-7; len: 15; abundance: few; v_gene: TRBV2; CDR3aa: CASTPTGMGTYEQYF; CDR3nt: TGTGCCAGCACCCCTACCGGTATGGGAACCTACGAGCAGTACTTC
d_gene: .; j_gene: TRBJ1-1; len: 15; abundance: few; v_gene: TRBV6-5; CDR3aa: CASSYVPGPNTEAFF; CDR3nt: TGTGCCAGCAGTTACGTGCCGGGACCGAACACTGAAGCTTTCTTT
d_gene: .; j_gene: TRBJ2-5; len: 11; abundance: .; v_gene: TRBV20-1; CDR3aa: CSAAGQETQYF; CDR3nt: TGCAGTGCTGCAGGGCAAGAGACCCAGTACTTC
d_gene: TRBD1; j_gene: TRBJ1-1; len: 14; abundance: many; v_gene: TRBV7-9; CDR3aa: CASSSQGGNTEAFF; CDR3nt: TGTGCCAGCAGCTCCCAGGGGGGGAACACTGAAGCTTTCTTT
d_gene: TRBD1; j_gene: TRBJ2-3; len: 14; abundance: few; v_gene: TRBV29-1; CDR3aa: CSAGTGSLTDTQYF; CDR3nt: TGCAGCGCAGGGACAGGTTCCCTTACAGATACGCAGTATTTT
d_gene: TRBD2; j_gene: TRBJ2-7; len: 15; abundance: .; v_gene: TRBV20-1; CDR3aa: CSARFWASGSYEQYF; CDR3nt: TGCAGTGCTAGATTTTGGGCTAGCGGTTCCTACGAGCAGTACTTC
d_gene: .; j_gene: TRBJ1-6; len: 16; abundance: .; v_gene: TRBV4-2; CDR3aa: CAISPGAAVLDSPLHF; CDR3nt: TGTGCCATCAGCCCCGGGGCCGCGGTTTTGGATTCACCCCTCCACTTT
d_gene: TRBD2; j_gene: TRBJ2-3; len: 13; abundance: .; v_gene: TRBV27; CDR3aa: CASSLGLAGTQYF; CDR3nt: TGTGCCAGCAGTCTCGGACTAGCGGGAACACAGTATTTT
d_gene: .; j_gene: TRBJ1-2; len: 14; abundance: .; v_gene: TRBV5-1; CDR3aa: CASSLERQNYGYTF; CDR3nt: TGCGCCAGCAGCTTGGAGCGACAGAACTATGGCTACACCTTC
d_gene: TRBD2; j_gene: TRBJ2-1; len: 13; abundance: few; v_gene: TRBV29-1; CDR3aa: CSVGVSGGPEQFF; CDR3nt: TGCAGCGTTGGAGTTAGCGGGGGCCCCGAGCAGTTCTTC
d_gene: .; j_gene: TRBJ2-4; len: 13; abundance: once; v_gene: TRBV10-3; CDR3aa: CAIGPRTGNIQYF; CDR3nt: TGTGCCATCGGACCCCGGACGGGGAACATTCAGTACTTC
d_gene: .; j_gene: TRBJ2-1; len: 17; abundance: .; v_gene: TRBV9; CDR3aa: CASSSSGRGGSYNEQFF; CDR3nt: TGTGCCAGCAGCTCCAGTGGGCGGGGTGGCTCCTACAATGAGCAGTTCTTC
d_gene: .; j_gene: TRBJ2-1; len: 15; abundance: many; v_gene: TRBV12-3/TRBV12-4; CDR3aa: CASSTVASSYNEQFF; CDR3nt: TGTGCCAGCAGTACTGTAGCGAGCTCCTACAATGAGCAGTTCTTC
d_gene: .; j_gene: TRBJ1-2; len: 14; abundance: few; v_gene: TRBV20-1; CDR3aa: CSARDPRGGLGYTF; CDR3nt: TGCAGTGCTAGAGATCCCAGGGGAGGCCTAGGCTACACCTTC
d_gene: TRBD2; j_gene: TRBJ2-3; len: 14; abundance: .; v_gene: TRBV20-1; CDR3aa: CSAASGRAVNTQYF; CDR3nt: TGCAGTGCTGCTAGCGGGAGGGCTGTAAATACGCAGTATTTT
d_gene: .; j_gene: TRBJ2-2; len: 16; abundance: .; v_gene: TRBV18; CDR3aa: CASSPPGATNTGELFF; CDR3nt: TGTGCCAGCTCACCTCCAGGGGCCACGAACACCGGGGAGCTGTTTTTT
d_gene: .; j_gene: TRBJ2-7; len: 15; abundance: .; v_gene: TRBV4-3; CDR3aa: CASSQATDSSYEQYF; CDR3nt: TGCGCCAGCAGCCAAGCAACGGACAGCTCCTACGAGCAGTACTTC
d_gene: .; j_gene: TRBJ1-3; len: 14; abundance: .; v_gene: TRBV5-6; CDR3aa: CASKKQDSGNTIYF; CDR3nt: TGTGCCAGCAAAAAACAGGACTCTGGAAACACCATATATTTT
d_gene: .; j_gene: TRBJ2-5; len: 16; abundance: .; v_gene: TRBV5-5; CDR3aa: CASSLTLDRAGETQYF; CDR3nt: TGTGCCAGCAGCCTCACGTTAGACAGGGCGGGGGAGACCCAGTACTTC
d_gene: TRBD2; j_gene: TRBJ2-7; len: 15; abundance: few; v_gene: TRBV27; CDR3aa: CASIKRDGHSYEQYF; CDR3nt: TGTGCCAGCATTAAGCGGGACGGACATTCCTACGAGCAGTACTTC
d_gene: TRBD2; j_gene: TRBJ2-7; len: 12; abundance: .; v_gene: TRBV28; CDR3aa: CASSLKAGGRYF; CDR3nt: TGTGCCAGCAGTTTAAAAGCGGGAGGCCGTTACTTC
d_gene: .; j_gene: TRBJ2-2; len: 12; abundance: many; v_gene: TRBV5-1; CDR3aa: CASSRVTGELFF; CDR3nt: TGCGCCAGCAGCCGTGTCACCGGGGAGCTGTTTTTT
d_gene: TRBD2; j_gene: TRBJ2-5; len: 16; abundance: many; v_gene: TRBV7-8; CDR3aa: CASSSGWTSGKETQYF; CDR3nt: TGTGCCAGCAGCAGTGGATGGACTAGCGGCAAAGAGACCCAGTACTTC
d_gene: .; j_gene: TRBJ1-5; len: 13; abundance: .; v_gene: TRBV10-3; CDR3aa: CAITPDRQQPQHF; CDR3nt: TGTGCCATCACTCCGGACAGACAACAGCCCCAGCATTTT
d_gene: .; j_gene: TRBJ2-3; len: 15; abundance: few; v_gene: TRBV6-5; CDR3aa: CASSYEARGTDTQYF; CDR3nt: TGTGCCAGCAGTTACGAGGCCAGGGGCACAGATACGCAGTATTTT
d_gene: TRBD2; j_gene: TRBJ2-7; len: 14; abundance: .; v_gene: TRBV6-2/TRBV6-3; CDR3aa: CASRKAGGSLEQYF; CDR3nt: TGTGCCAGCAGAAAAGCGGGAGGGAGCCTCGAGCAGTACTTC
d_gene: .; j_gene: TRBJ2-1; len: 14; abundance: many; v_gene: TRBV27; CDR3aa: CASSLSGGRREQFF; CDR3nt: TGTGCCAGCAGTTTATCGGGGGGGCGCAGGGAGCAGTTCTTC
d_gene: .; j_gene: TRBJ2-1; len: 15; abundance: .; v_gene: TRBV3-1; CDR3aa: CASSLRRRGGNEQFF; CDR3nt: TGTGCCAGCAGCCTACGAAGGAGAGGAGGCAATGAGCAGTTCTTC
d_gene: .; j_gene: TRBJ2-3; len: 12; abundance: few; v_gene: TRBV24-1; CDR3aa: CATMRDGDTQYF; CDR3nt: TGTGCCACCATGCGGGACGGGGATACGCAGTATTTT
d_gene: .; j_gene: TRBJ1-6; len: 15; abundance: many; v_gene: TRBV5-5; CDR3aa: CASSPGPRKGSPLHF; CDR3nt: TGTGCCAGCAGCCCGGGCCCCAGGAAGGGGTCACCCCTCCACTTT
d_gene: .; j_gene: TRBJ2-3; len: 17; abundance: few; v_gene: TRBV11-2; CDR3aa: CASSLEYLAGSTDTQYF; CDR3nt: TGTGCCAGCAGCTTAGAGTATTTGGCAGGGAGCACAGATACGCAGTATTTT
d_gene: .; j_gene: TRBJ2-5; len: 15; abundance: .; v_gene: TRBV7-9; CDR3aa: CASSTQTDGLLTQYF; CDR3nt: TGTGCCAGCAGCACGCAGACGGACGGCCTTTTGACCCAGTACTTC
d_gene: .; j_gene: TRBJ2-3; len: 12; abundance: few; v_gene: TRBV28; CDR3aa: CALQRGTDTQYF; CDR3nt: TGTGCCCTACAGCGGGGCACAGATACGCAGTATTTT
d_gene: .; j_gene: TRBJ1-6; len: 13; abundance: .; v_gene: TRBV6-2/TRBV6-3; CDR3aa: CASSRDTSSPLHF; CDR3nt: TGTGCCAGCAGCAGGGACACTTCTTCACCCCTCCACTTT
d_gene: .; j_gene: TRBJ2-3; len: 19; abundance: few; v_gene: TRBV4-1; CDR3aa: CASSPFTPGGMARTDTQYF; CDR3nt: TGCGCCAGCAGCCCCTTCACCCCTGGGGGTATGGCTCGCACAGATACGCAGTATTTT
d_gene: .; j_gene: TRBJ2-5; len: 14; abundance: few; v_gene: TRBV7-8; CDR3aa: CASSQDGGQETQYF; CDR3nt: TGTGCCAGCAGCCAAGATGGCGGACAAGAGACCCAGTACTTC
d_gene: .; j_gene: TRBJ2-5; len: 18; abundance: many; v_gene: TRBV21-1; CDR3aa: CASSKDCTSGGYRETQYF; CDR3nt: TGTGCCAGCAGCAAGGATTGTACTAGCGGGGGGTATCGAGAGACCCAGTACTTC
d_gene: .; j_gene: TRBJ2-2; len: 13; abundance: few; v_gene: TRBV20-1; CDR3aa: CSARALFTGELFF; CDR3nt: TGCAGTGCTAGGGCTCTATTCACCGGGGAGCTGTTTTTT
d_gene: .; j_gene: TRBJ1-5; len: 14; abundance: few; v_gene: TRBV6-1; CDR3aa: CASTPQLSNQPQHF; CDR3nt: TGTGCCAGCACACCCCAACTTAGCAATCAGCCCCAGCATTTT
d_gene: .; j_gene: TRBJ2-3; len: 15; abundance: .; v_gene: TRBV20-1; CDR3aa: CSARRGLVYTDTQYF; CDR3nt: TGCAGTGCTAGAAGAGGGTTAGTCTACACAGATACGCAGTATTTT
d_gene: .; j_gene: TRBJ2-5; len: 14; abundance: .; v_gene: TRBV28; CDR3aa: CASSPQQGLGAQYF; CDR3nt: TGTGCCAGCAGTCCCCAACAGGGCTTGGGGGCCCAGTACTTC
d_gene: TRBD2; j_gene: TRBJ2-3; len: 14; abundance: few; v_gene: TRBV28; CDR3aa: CASSYLTSGGSQYF; CDR3nt: TGTGCCAGCAGTTATTTGACTAGCGGGGGCTCGCAGTATTTT
d_gene: .; j_gene: TRBJ2-1; len: 15; abundance: .; v_gene: TRBV27; CDR3aa: CASSLSGATYNEQFF; CDR3nt: TGTGCCAGCAGTTTATCAGGGGCCACCTACAATGAGCAGTTCTTC
d_gene: TRBD1; j_gene: TRBJ2-7; len: 16; abundance: many; v_gene: TRBV12-3/TRBV12-4; CDR3aa: CASSFTFQGAVYEQYF; CDR3nt: TGTGCCAGCAGTTTCACGTTTCAGGGGGCGGTCTACGAGCAGTACTTC